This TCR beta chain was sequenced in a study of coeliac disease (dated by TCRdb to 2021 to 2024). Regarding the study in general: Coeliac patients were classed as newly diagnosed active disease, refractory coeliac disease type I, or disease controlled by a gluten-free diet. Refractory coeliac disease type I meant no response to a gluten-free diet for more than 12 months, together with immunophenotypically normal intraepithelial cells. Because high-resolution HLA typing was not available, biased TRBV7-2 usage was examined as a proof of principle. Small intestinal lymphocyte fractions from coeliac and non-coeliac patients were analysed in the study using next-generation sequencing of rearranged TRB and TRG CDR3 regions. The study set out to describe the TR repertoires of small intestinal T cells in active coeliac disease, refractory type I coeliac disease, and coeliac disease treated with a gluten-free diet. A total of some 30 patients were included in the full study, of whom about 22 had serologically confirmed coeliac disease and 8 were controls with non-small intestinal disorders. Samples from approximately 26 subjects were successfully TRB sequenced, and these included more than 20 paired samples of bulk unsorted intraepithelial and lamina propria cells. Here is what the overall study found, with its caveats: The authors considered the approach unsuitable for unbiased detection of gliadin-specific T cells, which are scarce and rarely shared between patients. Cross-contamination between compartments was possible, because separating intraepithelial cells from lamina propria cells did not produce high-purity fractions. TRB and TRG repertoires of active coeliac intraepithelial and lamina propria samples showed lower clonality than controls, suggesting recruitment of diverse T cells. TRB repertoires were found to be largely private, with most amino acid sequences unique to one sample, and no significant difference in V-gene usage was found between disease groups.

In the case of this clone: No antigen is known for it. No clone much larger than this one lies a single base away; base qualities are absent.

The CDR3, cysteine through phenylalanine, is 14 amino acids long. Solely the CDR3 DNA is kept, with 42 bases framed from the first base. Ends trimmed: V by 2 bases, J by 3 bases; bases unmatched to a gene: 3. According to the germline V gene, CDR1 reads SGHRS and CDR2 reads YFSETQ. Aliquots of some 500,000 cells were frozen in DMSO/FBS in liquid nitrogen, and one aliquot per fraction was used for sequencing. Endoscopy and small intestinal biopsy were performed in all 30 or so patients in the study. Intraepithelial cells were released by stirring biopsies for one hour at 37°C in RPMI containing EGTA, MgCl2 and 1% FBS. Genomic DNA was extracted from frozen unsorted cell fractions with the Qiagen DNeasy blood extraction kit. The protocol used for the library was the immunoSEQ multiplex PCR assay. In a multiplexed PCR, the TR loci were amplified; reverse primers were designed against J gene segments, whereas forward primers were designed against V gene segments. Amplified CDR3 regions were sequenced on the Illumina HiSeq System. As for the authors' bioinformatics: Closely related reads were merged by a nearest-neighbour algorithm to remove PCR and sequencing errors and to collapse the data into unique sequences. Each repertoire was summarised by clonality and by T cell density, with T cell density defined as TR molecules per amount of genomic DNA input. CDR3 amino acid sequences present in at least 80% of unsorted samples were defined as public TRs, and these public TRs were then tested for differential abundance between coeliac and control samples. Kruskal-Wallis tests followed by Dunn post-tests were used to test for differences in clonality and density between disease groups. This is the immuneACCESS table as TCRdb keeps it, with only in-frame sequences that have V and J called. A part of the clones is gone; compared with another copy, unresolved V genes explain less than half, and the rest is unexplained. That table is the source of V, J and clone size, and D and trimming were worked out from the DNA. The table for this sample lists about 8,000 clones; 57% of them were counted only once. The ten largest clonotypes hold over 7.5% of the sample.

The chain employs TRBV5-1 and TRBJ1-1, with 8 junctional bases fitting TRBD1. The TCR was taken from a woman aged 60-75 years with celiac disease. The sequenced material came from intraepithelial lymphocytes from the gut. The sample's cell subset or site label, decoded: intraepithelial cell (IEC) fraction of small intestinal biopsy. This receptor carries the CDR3 CASSFEGQDTEAFF. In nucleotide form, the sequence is TGCGCCAGCAGCTTTGAGGGACAGGACACTGAAGCTTTCTTT.